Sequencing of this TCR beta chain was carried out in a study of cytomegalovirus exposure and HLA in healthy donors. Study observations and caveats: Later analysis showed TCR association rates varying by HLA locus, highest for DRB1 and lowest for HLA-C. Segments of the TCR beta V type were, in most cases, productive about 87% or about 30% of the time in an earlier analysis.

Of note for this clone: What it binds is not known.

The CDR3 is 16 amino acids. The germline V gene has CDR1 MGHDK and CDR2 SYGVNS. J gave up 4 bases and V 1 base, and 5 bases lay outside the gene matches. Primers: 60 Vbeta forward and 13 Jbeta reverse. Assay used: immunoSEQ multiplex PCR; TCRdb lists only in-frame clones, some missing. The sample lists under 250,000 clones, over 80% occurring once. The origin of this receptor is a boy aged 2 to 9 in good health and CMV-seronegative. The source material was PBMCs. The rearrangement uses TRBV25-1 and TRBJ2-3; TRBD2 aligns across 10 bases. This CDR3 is CASSESSGRAADTQYF. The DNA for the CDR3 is TGTGCCAGCAGTGAATCTAGCGGGAGAGCGGCAGATACGCAGTATTTT.